This T cell receptor beta chain is drawn from a study of CD8 T cells in Susac syndrome. The authors reverse transcribed roughly 0.5 to 1 ug RNA with random hexamers. MiXCR, run by TCRdb on the immunoSEQ multiplex PCR reads, gives a single entry per CDR3 protein. The data show 400,000 to 550,000 distinct CDR3 sequences, with more than 70% seen just once and about 0.12% held by the top ten. Germline-derived CDR1 and CDR2 are MGHRA and YSYEKL. The CDR3 consists of 14 residues. The V end was cut by 2 bases, the J end by 6 bases, with 11 bases between. CD8+ and CD4+ T cells from blood underwent TCR beta sequencing.

What was sequenced was CD8+ T cells from PBMCs. The clonotype was recovered from a human donor with multiple sclerosis. V and J are TRBV4-1 and TRBJ1-5; no clear D. The CDR3 DNA sequence: TGCGCCAGCAGCCAACCCTACGACCCTCAGCCCCAGCATTTT. This sequence encodes CASSQPYDPQPQHF.